This T cell receptor (beta chain) was sequenced during a study of shared clonotypes between healthy human individuals. It was CD45RO-negative cells, positively selected for CCR7, that made up naive CD8 cells, with terminally differentiated effector memory CD45RA+ cells excluded. Donors, healthy HIV-negative adults, lacked recent acute infections or vaccinations. The protocol was immunoSEQ multiplex PCR, while the TCRdb copy is restricted to in-frame clones and leaves out a portion. The data show some 2 million clones, about 95% seen once. V lost 1 base, J lost 7 bases, and 13 bases lay in between. Germline loops: CDR1 SEHNR, CDR2 FQNEAQ (reference sequence). This CDR3 region has 15 residues. Notes on this clone: Antigen specificity is unknown.

Study-level points and caveats: Memory subsets had estimated richness that was generally smaller than that of naive subsets.

This chain connects TRBV7-9 to TRBJ1-4; no clear D gene. The receptor's source is a man younger than 35 in good health. The sequenced sample consisted of naive CD8+ T cells sorted from blood. CDR3 loop: CASSLEANLGEKLFF. The CDR3 coding sequence is TGTGCCAGCAGCTTAGAGGCGAACTTAGGTGAAAAACTGTTTTTT.